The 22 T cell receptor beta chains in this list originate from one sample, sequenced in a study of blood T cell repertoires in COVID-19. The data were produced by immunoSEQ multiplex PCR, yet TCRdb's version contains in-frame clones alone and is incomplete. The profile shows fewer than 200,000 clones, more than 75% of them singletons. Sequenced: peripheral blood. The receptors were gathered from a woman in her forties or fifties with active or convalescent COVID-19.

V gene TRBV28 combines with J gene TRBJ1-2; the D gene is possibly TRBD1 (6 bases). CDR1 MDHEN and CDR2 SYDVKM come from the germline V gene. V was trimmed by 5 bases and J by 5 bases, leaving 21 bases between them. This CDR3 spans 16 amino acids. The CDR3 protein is CASSLAGASSAYGYTF. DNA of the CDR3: TGTGCCAGCAGTCTCGCAGGGGCCTCCTCGGCGTATGGCTACACCTTC.

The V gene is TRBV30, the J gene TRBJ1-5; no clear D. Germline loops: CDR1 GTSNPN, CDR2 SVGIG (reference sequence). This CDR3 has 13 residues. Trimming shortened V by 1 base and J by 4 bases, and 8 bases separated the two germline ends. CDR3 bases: TGTGCCTGGAGTGCAGCGGGAAATCAGCCCCAGCATTTT. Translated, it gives CAWSAAGNQPQHF.

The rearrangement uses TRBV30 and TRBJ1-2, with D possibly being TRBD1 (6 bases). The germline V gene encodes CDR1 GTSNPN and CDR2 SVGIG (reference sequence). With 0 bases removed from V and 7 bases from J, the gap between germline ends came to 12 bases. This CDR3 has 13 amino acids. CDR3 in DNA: TGTGCCTGGAGTGTATCAACAGGGAGTGGCTACACCTTC. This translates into CAWSVSTGSGYTF.

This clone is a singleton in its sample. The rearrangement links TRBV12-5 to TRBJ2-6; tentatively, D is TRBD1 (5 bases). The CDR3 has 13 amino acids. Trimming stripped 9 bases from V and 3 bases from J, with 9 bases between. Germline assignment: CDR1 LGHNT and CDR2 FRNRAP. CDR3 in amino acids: CASSRDGANVLTF. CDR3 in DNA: TGTGCTAGCTCCAGGGATGGGGCCAACGTCCTGACTTTC.

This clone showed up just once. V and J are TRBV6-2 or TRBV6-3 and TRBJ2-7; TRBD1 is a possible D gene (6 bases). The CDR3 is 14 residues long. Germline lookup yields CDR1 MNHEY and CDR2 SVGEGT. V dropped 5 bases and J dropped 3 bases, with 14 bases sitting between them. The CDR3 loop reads CASSEFAGVYEQYF. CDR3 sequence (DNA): TGTGCCAGCAGTGAGTTTGCAGGGGTCTACGAGCAGTACTTC.

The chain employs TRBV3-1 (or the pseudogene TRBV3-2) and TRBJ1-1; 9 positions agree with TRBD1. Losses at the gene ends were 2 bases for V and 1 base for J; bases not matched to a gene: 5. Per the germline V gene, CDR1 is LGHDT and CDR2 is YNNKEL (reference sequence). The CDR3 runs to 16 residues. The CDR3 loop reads CASSQTGGLRNTEAFF. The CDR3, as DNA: TGTGCCAGCAGCCAAACAGGGGGCCTAAGGAACACTGAAGCTTTCTTT.

The CDR3 DNA is TGTGCCAGCAGCCAAGATCCCAGCGAATTTAGCACAGATACGCAGTATTTT. Its protein is CASSQDPSEFSTDTQYF. This chain joins TRBV14 and TRBJ2-3; D remains unclear. From germline, CDR1 is SGHDN and CDR2 FVKESK. The V end lost 0 bases, the J end lost 0 bases, and 13 bases lay between the germline ends. The CDR3 spans 17 residues.

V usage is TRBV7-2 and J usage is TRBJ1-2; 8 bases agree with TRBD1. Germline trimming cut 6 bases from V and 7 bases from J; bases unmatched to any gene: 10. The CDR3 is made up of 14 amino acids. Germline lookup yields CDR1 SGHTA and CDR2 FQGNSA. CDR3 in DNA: TGTGCCAGCAGTCAAACCCAGGGGGCGGGTGGCTACACCTTC. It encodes CASSQTQGAGGYTF.

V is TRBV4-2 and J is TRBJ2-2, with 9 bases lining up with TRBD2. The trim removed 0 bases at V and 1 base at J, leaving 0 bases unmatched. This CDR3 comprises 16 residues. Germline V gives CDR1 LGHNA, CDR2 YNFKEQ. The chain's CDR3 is CASSQEREGNTGELFF. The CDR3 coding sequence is TGTGCCAGCAGCCAAGAGCGGGAGGGGAACACCGGGGAGCTGTTTTTT.

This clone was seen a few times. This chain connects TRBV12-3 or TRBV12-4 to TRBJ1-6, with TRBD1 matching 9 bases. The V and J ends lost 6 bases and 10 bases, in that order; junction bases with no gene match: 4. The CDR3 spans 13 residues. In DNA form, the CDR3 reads TGTGCCAGCAGGACAGGGGGGGGATCACCCCTCCACTTT. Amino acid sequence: CASRTGGGSPLHF.

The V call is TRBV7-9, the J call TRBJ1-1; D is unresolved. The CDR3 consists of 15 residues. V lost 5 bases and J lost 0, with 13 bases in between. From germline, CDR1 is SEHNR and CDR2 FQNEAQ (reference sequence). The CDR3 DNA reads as TGTGCCAGCAGCGCTAATCTCGGGGTGAACACTGAAGCTTTCTTT. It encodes CASSANLGVNTEAFF.

As DNA, the CDR3 is TGTGCCAGCAGACGCGGGACAGGTGATGGCTACACCTTC. As protein: CASRRGTGDGYTF. The rearrangement joins TRBV11-2 to TRBJ1-2; 8 nucleotides line up with TRBD1. Unmatched junction bases numbered 6, after V lost 6 bases and J lost 6 bases. Germline V CDR1 and CDR2: SGHAT, FQNNGV. The CDR3 has 13 residues. Using reference TRBV11-2 and TRBJ1-2 for the parts outside the CDR3, the full variable domain is EAGVAQSPRYKIIEKRQSVAFWCNPISGHATLYWYQQILGQGPKLLIQFQNNGVVDDSQLPKDRFSAERLKGVDSTLKIQPAKLEDSAVYLCASRRGTGDGYTFGSGTRLTVV.

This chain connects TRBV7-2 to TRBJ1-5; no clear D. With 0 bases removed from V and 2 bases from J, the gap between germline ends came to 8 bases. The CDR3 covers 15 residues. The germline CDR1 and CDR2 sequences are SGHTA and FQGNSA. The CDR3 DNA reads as TGTGCCAGCAGCTTAGCGGACTGGGGCAATCAGCCCCAGCATTTT. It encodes CASSLADWGNQPQHF.

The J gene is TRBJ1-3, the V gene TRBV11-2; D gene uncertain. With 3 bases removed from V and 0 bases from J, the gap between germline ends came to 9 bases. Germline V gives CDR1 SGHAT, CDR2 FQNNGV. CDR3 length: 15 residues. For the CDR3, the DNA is TGTGCCAGCAGCTTTAACCCAGGCTCTGGAAACACCATATATTTT. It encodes CASSFNPGSGNTIYF.

CDR3 in DNA: TGTGCCAGCAGTTGGGATGGGGCCTCCTACAATGAGCAGTTCTTC. Protein: CASSWDGASYNEQFF. This chain uses TRBV6-5 with TRBJ2-1; D possibly corresponds to TRBD1 (5 bases). Trimming removed 4 bases at V and 0 bases at J, with 10 bases between. Germline CDR1 is MNHEY and CDR2 is SVGAGI. The CDR3 is 15 amino acids.

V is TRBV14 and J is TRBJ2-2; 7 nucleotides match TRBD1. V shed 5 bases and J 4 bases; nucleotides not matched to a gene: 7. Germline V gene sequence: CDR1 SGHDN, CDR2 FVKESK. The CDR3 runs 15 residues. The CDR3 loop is CASSEQGPSTGELFF. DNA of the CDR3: TGTGCCAGCAGCGAACAGGGGCCAAGCACCGGGGAGCTGTTTTTT.

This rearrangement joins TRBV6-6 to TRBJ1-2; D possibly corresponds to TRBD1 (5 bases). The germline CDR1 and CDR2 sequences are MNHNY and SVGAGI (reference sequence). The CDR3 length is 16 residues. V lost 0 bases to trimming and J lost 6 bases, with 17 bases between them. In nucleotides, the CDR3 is TGTGCCAGCAGTTACTCGTCAGGGCCATCCACAAATGGCTACACCTTC. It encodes CASSYSSGPSTNGYTF.

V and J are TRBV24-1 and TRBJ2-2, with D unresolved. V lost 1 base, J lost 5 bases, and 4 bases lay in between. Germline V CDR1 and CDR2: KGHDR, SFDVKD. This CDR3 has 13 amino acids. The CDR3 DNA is TGTGCCACCAGTGATTTTTCGACCGGGGAGCTGTTTTTT. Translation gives CATSDFSTGELFF.

In DNA form, the CDR3 reads TGTGCCAGCAGCGCCAGACAGGACGTAGGGGAGCTGTTTTTT. As protein: CASSARQDVGELFF. The chain recombines TRBV9 with TRBJ2-2; TRBD1 is a possible D gene (6 bases). This CDR3 has 14 amino acids. CDR1 and CDR2 from the germline V gene are SGDLS and YYNGEE. V lost 3 bases and J lost 8, with 14 bases in between.

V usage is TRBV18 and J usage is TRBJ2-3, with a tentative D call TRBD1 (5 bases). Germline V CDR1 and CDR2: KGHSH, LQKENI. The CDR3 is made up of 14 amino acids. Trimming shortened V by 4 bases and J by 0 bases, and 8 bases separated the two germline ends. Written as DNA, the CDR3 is TGTGCCAGCTCACGACAGCCCAGCACAGATACGCAGTATTTT. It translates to CASSRQPSTDTQYF.

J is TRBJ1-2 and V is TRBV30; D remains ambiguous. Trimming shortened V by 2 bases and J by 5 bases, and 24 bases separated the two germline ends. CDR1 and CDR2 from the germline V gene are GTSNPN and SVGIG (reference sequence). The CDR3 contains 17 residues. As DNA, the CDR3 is TGTGCCTGGAGTCACCCCTCCGGAGACCGCGGATCATATGGCTACACCTTC. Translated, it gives CAWSHPSGDRGSYGYTF.

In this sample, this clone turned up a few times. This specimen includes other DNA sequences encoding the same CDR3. CDR3 loop: CASSLAGGYNEQFF. The CDR3, as DNA: TGTGCCAGTAGTTTAGCGGGAGGGTACAATGAGCAGTTCTTC. The rearrangement links TRBV19 to TRBJ2-1; TRBD2 matches at 11 bases. CDR3 size: 14 residues. Germline CDR1 reads LNHDA; CDR2 reads SQIVND (reference sequence). With 5 bases clipped from V and 4 bases from J, the junction kept 1 base outside the gene matches.